This record concerns one T cell receptor beta chain sequence. Germline V gene sequence: CDR1 PRHDT, CDR2 FYEKMQ (reference sequence). V shed 2 bases, J shed 4 bases, and the junction held 2 bases outside the gene matches. The CDR3 contains 15 residues. This specimen comes from a study of blood T cell repertoires in COVID-19. Background on the study: Spain, Italy and the United States supplied samples that represented acute and convalescent COVID-19. The cDNA or gDNA used as material had been derived from T cells, B-cell-depleted T cells, or PBMCs.

Authors' methods: Nucleated cell number was recorded as an estimate derived from reference gene primer amplification. TCRdb keeps only in-frame clones here, not all; method: immunoSEQ multiplex PCR. For V, J and clone size, that table is used; D and trimming come from the DNA. The sample yields some 150,000 clones, 85% to 90% seen once. The chain has TRBV13 and TRBJ2-3; TRBD2 agrees at 11 bases. The sample comprised peripheral blood. This receptor was identified in a man aged 45-65 years with active COVID-19. The CDR3 reads CASSLTSGGSDTQYF. The CDR3 DNA sequence: TGTGCCAGCAGCTTAACTAGCGGGGGATCAGATACGCAGTATTTT.